The entry that follows covers one TCR beta chain sequence. The V segment lost 7 bases and the J segment 5 bases; nucleotides outside the gene matches: 6. This CDR3 region has 14 residues. Per the germline V gene, CDR1 is KGHDR and CDR2 is SFDVKD. The sample is drawn from a study of blood T cell repertoires in COVID-19. In the study overall: The study drew acute and convalescent COVID-19 samples from the United States, Italy and Spain. PBMCs, B-cell-depleted T cells, or T cells were the source of the cDNA or gDNA that made up the material.

In the study's own analysis: Reference gene primer amplification yielded estimated nucleated cell counts. Libraries were prepared by immunoSEQ multiplex PCR; TCRdb keeps only in-frame clonotypes and omits some of them. The DNA gave D and trimming, while V, J and clone size come from that table. Here the sample spans about 230,000 clones, about 83% being singletons. The clonotype comes from a man older than 75 with acute or convalescent COVID-19. V gene TRBV24-1 combines with J gene TRBJ2-3; 9 bases agree with TRBD2. Sample: peripheral blood. This CDR3 is CATSPGGGVDTQYF. The CDR3 DNA sequence: TGTGCCACCAGCCCTGGCGGGGGGGTAGATACGCAGTATTTT.